These 13 T cell receptor beta chains originate from one sample sequenced in a study of blood T cells in healthy people across ages. A J-beta primer mix and a sample-barcoded 5' primer were used in a second PCR of about 7 to 12 cycles. TCRdb reprocessed the 5' RACE reads via MiXCR and lists one record per CDR3 protein. This sample carries some 1.5 million distinct CDR3 sequences, over 25% of them seen once, and the ten largest clones take approximately 7.7%. Source material: blood. All receptors derive from a woman aged 30 to 39 in good health.

This clonotype was seen a handful of times. The V and J genes are TRBV20-1 and TRBJ2-7; 8 bases agree with TRBD1. The junction had 4 bases not matched to a gene; V was cut back by 0 bases and J by 3 bases. This CDR3 spans 14 amino acids. CDR1 DFQATT and CDR2 SNEGSKA come from the germline V gene (reference sequence). The CDR3 spells CSARDRQGSYEQYF. CDR3 nucleotides: TGCAGTGCTAGAGATCGACAGGGGAGCTACGAGCAGTACTTC.

This clonotype was detected ten times or more. V and J are TRBV7-2 and TRBJ1-5; D is possibly TRBD1 (6 bases). CDR1 and CDR2 (germline): SGHTA, FQGNSA. Deletions cut 4 bases from V and 0 bases from J, with 10 bases between. This CDR3 is built from 15 residues. CDR3 loop: CASSSTGISNQPQHF. The CDR3 nucleotides read TGTGCCAGCAGCTCTACAGGGATTAGCAATCAGCCCCAGCATTTT. Filled out from reference TRBV7-2 and TRBJ1-5, the complete variable domain reads GAGVSQSPSNKVTEKGKDVELRCDPISGHTALYWYRQSLGQGLEFLIYFQGNSAPDKSGLPSDRFSAERTGGSVSTLTIQRTQQEDSAVYLCASSSTGISNQPQHFGDGTRLSIL.

This clonotype occurred a few times. The CDR3 region has the DNA TGTGCCAGCAGACCCCAACTAACAGGGGTGAATGAGCAGTTCTTC. This sequence encodes CASRPQLTGVNEQFF. The chain employs TRBV12-3 or TRBV12-4 and TRBJ2-1; TRBD1 aligns across 7 bases. The V segment lost 6 bases and the J segment 7 bases; nucleotides outside the gene matches: 12. This CDR3 is 15 amino acids long.

This clonotype was recorded once. The chain joins TRBV4-2 to TRBJ1-2, with D uncertain. The CDR3 consists of 14 residues. V lost 4 bases to trimming and J lost 6 bases, with 15 bases between them. In germline, CDR1 is LGHNA, CDR2 YNFKEQ. CDR3 coding DNA: TGTGCCAGCAGCCCCGTGGACGGCAAGAATGGCTACACCTTC. Its translation: CASSPVDGKNGYTF.

J is TRBJ2-5 and V is TRBV12-3 or TRBV12-4, with TRBD2 identical over 12 bases. The DNA end is a closer match to TRBJ2-7, so the J assignment may be wrong. The CDR3 has 14 amino acids. The CDR3 region is CASSSTSGSDEQYV. CDR3 in DNA: TGTGCCAGCAGTTCGACTAGCGGGAGCGACGAGCAGTACGTC.

The gene calls are TRBV9 and TRBJ2-3; TRBD2 aligns across 8 bases. The CDR3 length is 14 residues. Germline values: CDR1 SGDLS, CDR2 YYNGEE. Trimming removed 3 bases from V and 6 bases from J; junction bases left unmatched: 6. CDR3 loop: CASSARLACDTQYF. CDR3 bases: TGTGCCAGCAGCGCCCGACTAGCGTGCGATACGCAGTATTTT.

A remark on this clonotype: One junction end does not reproduce the germline sequence, and a read error may be involved. CDR3 nucleotide sequence: TGCAGTTCACGGGGGGGGGACTATTGCTACACCTTC. Translated, it gives CSSRGGDYCYTF. The chain combines TRBV20-1 with TRBJ1-2; a possible D gene is TRBD1 (5 bases). The CDR3 totals 12 residues. Germline V gene sequence: CDR1 DFQATT, CDR2 SNEGSKA (reference sequence).

The V gene is TRBV9, the J gene TRBJ2-3; TRBD2 agrees at 10 bases. The CDR3 spans 15 residues. The V gene end was trimmed by 0 bases and the J gene end by 4 bases; junction bases not matched to a gene: 2. Germline V CDR1 and CDR2: SGDLS, YYNGEE. This CDR3 is CASSVASGGPDTQYF. For the CDR3, the DNA is TGTGCCAGCAGCGTAGCTAGCGGGGGCCCAGATACGCAGTATTTT.

The chain links TRBV12-3 or TRBV12-4 to TRBJ1-6, with D possibly TRBD1 on 5 matching bases. Trimming took 3 bases from V and 6 from J, leaving 15 bases between them. CDR3 length: 16 amino acids. The CDR3 bases are TGTGCCAGCAGTTTCGGGGCCGAACGACCTAATTCACCCCTCCACTTT. Its translation is CASSFGAERPNSPLHF.

The chain links TRBV20-1 to TRBJ1-2; D might be TRBD1 (5 bases). Per the germline V gene, CDR1 is DFQATT and CDR2 is SNEGSKA (reference sequence). The CDR3 length is 13 residues. V lost 4 bases and J lost 6, with 15 bases in between. In DNA, the CDR3 is TGCAGTGCTAAGGGGACGGCGGGCGATGGCTACACCTTC. It is translated as CSAKGTAGDGYTF.

This chain links TRBV3-1 with TRBJ2-6; 11 bases align to TRBD1. In germline, CDR1 is LGHDT, CDR2 YNNKEL (reference sequence). V lost 4 bases, J lost 0 bases, and 5 bases stayed unmatched. The CDR3 is 18 residues long. The CDR3 spells CASSLRGQGGSGANVLTF. DNA of the CDR3: TGTGCCAGCAGCCTGAGGGGACAGGGGGGCTCTGGGGCCAACGTCCTGACTTTC.

This clonotype was detected a few times. One end of the junction does not line up with germline, which may come from a read error. This rearrangement joins TRBV15 to TRBJ2-7; D might be TRBD2 (6 bases). The V gene's germline CDR1 is LNHNV and CDR2 YYDKDF (reference sequence). The CDR3 has 16 residues. In DNA form, the CDR3 reads TGCGCCACCATCATAGTCCAGCGGGTATTATCCTACGAGCAGTACTTC. This sequence encodes CATIIVQRVLSYEQYF.

In this sample, this clonotype turned up many times. Written as DNA, the CDR3 is TGTGCCAGCAGGCACCGGGACAAACGCTATGGCTACACCTTC. It yields the protein CASRHRDKRYGYTF. The rearrangement uses TRBV6-1 and TRBJ1-2; weak D call: TRBD1 (6 bases). This CDR3 region has 14 residues. The V gene's germline CDR1 is MNHNS and CDR2 SASEGT. Trimming stripped 6 bases from V and 4 bases from J, with 15 bases between.